These 30 T cell receptor beta chains originate from one sample sequenced in a study of cytomegalovirus exposure and HLA in healthy donors. The PCR contained 60 Vbeta and 13 Jbeta primers. The method was immunoSEQ multiplex PCR; TCRdb's version includes in-frame clones alone and lacks a portion of them. The table has about 120,000 clones, 76% seen once; the top ten hold approximately 12%. Material: PBMCs. The receptor source for this set is a woman between 40 and 55 years old in good health and CMV-seropositive.

This chain connects TRBV9 to TRBJ1-1; D not resolved. This CDR3 region has 13 residues. Germline V gene lookup returns CDR1 SGDLS and CDR2 YYNGEE. Trimming cost V 0 bases and J 3 bases, with 6 bases left between them. The CDR3 coding sequence is TGTGCCAGCAGCGTAGGGCTTTACACTGAAGCTTTCTTT. Translation: CASSVGLYTEAFF.

The gene calls are TRBV4-2 and TRBJ2-5; 8 nucleotides match TRBD2. Germline lookup yields CDR1 LGHNA and CDR2 YNFKEQ. This CDR3 is built from 14 residues. J was trimmed by 5 bases and V by 6 bases; bases with no gene match: 8. CDR3 DNA: TGTGCCAGCAGTTCCCGGGGGGGGTGGGAGACCCAGTACTTC. Amino acid sequence: CASSSRGGWETQYF.

The chain employs TRBV6-1 and TRBJ2-1; the D is unclear. The germline V gene encodes CDR1 MNHNS and CDR2 SASEGT. The V end lost 7 bases, the J end lost 10 bases, and 17 bases lay between the germline ends. The CDR3 spans 13 residues. CDR3 loop: CASILGGGLEQFF. CDR3 coding DNA: TGTGCCAGCATCCTAGGCGGCGGCTTGGAGCAGTTCTTC.

The rearrangement joins TRBV6-5 to TRBJ1-5; TRBD1 matches 7 bases. CDR3 size: 15 residues. V dropped 6 bases and J dropped 4; count of bases not matched to a gene: 9. Per germline, CDR1 MNHEY and CDR2 SVGAGI. CDR3 bases: TGTGCCAGCAGGCCAGGGGGGTTTGGGAATCAGCCCCAGCATTTT. This gives the protein CASRPGGFGNQPQHF.

This clone was detected a few times. The gene calls are TRBV14 and TRBJ1-1; D might be TRBD1 (5 bases). Trimming took 4 bases from V and 2 from J, leaving 17 bases between them. This CDR3 spans 16 amino acids. Germline V gene lookup returns CDR1 SGHDN and CDR2 FVKESK. The CDR3 is CASSPGSGLGNTEAFF. CDR3 nucleotides: TGTGCCAGCAGCCCCGGTTCAGGGTTAGGCAACACTGAAGCTTTCTTT.

The rearrangement joins TRBV27 to TRBJ2-5; tentative D call: TRBD2 (6 bases). The CDR3 runs to 15 residues. Deletions cut 5 bases from V and 2 bases from J, with 15 bases between. The germline V gene has CDR1 MNHEY and CDR2 SMNVEV (reference sequence). CDR3 sequence: CASSLTWGVQETQYF. CDR3 nucleotide sequence: TGTGCCAGCAGTCTGACCTGGGGGGTGCAAGAGACCCAGTACTTC.

The chain has TRBV4-1 and TRBJ2-1; tentative D call: TRBD1 (5 bases). This CDR3 spans 15 amino acids. Germline loops: CDR1 MGHRA, CDR2 YSYEKL. Trimming stripped 1 base from V and 5 bases from J, with 12 bases between. The CDR3 DNA reads TGCGCCAGCAGCCAAGGAAAGGGGATAAACAATGAGCAGTTCTTC. This gives the protein CASSQGKGINNEQFF.

The V call is TRBV5-1, the J call TRBJ1-1; D is unclear. This CDR3 has 16 amino acids. Trimming pared 1 base from V and 8 bases from J, leaving 21 bases between. Per germline, CDR1 SGHRS and CDR2 YFSETQ. The CDR3 spells CASSLSRSTYTGEAFF. The CDR3 nucleotides are TGCGCCAGCAGCTTGTCCCGAAGCACTTACACGGGAGAAGCTTTCTTT.

The V call is TRBV5-6, the J call TRBJ1-1; D might be TRBD1 (5 bases). The germline V gene encodes CDR1 SGHDT and CDR2 YYEEEE. The V end was cut by 7 bases, the J end by 7 bases, with 20 bases between. The CDR3 is 14 residues long. As DNA, the CDR3 is TGTGCCAGCCGCCCGGCGGGGACCCTAAATGAAGCTTTCTTT. Encoded protein: CASRPAGTLNEAFF.

The CDR3 here is CASSVGLAGGRDTQYF. CDR3 DNA: TGTGCCAGTAGTGTCGGACTAGCGGGGGGCCGGGATACGCAGTATTTT. This chain joins TRBV19 and TRBJ2-3; the match to TRBD2 covers 14 bases. V gave up 5 bases and J gave up 6 bases; unmatched junction bases: 7. Germline values: CDR1 LNHDA, CDR2 SQIVND (reference sequence). The CDR3 contains 16 residues.

This chain links TRBV7-9 with TRBJ1-1; 11 positions match TRBD1. Germline CDR1 and CDR2: SEHNR and FQNEAQ (reference sequence). The CDR3 extends over 16 amino acids. Trimming at V came to 4 bases and at J to 0 bases, leaving 4 bases not matched to a gene. In DNA, the CDR3 is TGTGCCAGCAGCTCGGACAGGGGGCGTATGAACACTGAAGCTTTCTTT. It specifies CASSSDRGRMNTEAFF.

The rearrangement uses TRBV7-2 and TRBJ2-7, with 8 bases that match TRBD1. This CDR3 is built from 14 residues. Trimming took 7 bases from V and 0 from J; bases not matched to a gene: 5. CDR1 and CDR2 from the germline V gene are SGHTA and FQGNSA. The CDR3 spells CASTWTGPSYEQYF. In DNA, the CDR3 is TGTGCCAGCACCTGGACAGGGCCCTCCTACGAGCAGTACTTC.

This chain connects TRBV29-1 to TRBJ1-5; no clear D gene. Germline CDR1 reads SQVTM; CDR2 reads ANQGSEA. Trimming removed 4 bases at V and 4 bases at J, with 14 bases between. The CDR3 spans 14 residues. Written as DNA, the CDR3 is TGCAGCGTTGGACACCGGGGAAGAAATCAGCCCCAGCATTTT. Protein sequence: CSVGHRGRNQPQHF.

V and J are TRBV7-6 and TRBJ1-1; D remains unclear. Germline V gene sequence: CDR1 SGHVS, CDR2 FNYEAQ. This CDR3 contains 14 residues. V was shortened by 1 base and J by 0 bases, with 6 bases between the two germline ends. CDR3 in amino acids: CASSLGGLNTEAFF. CDR3 in DNA: TGTGCCAGCAGCTTAGGAGGATTGAACACTGAAGCTTTCTTT. The variable domain in full, completed from reference TRBV7-6 and TRBJ1-1, reads GAGVSQSPRYKVTKRGQDVALRCDPISGHVSLYWYRQALGQGPEFLTYFNYEAQQDKSGLPNDRFSAERPEGSISTLTIQRTEQRDSAMYRCASSLGGLNTEAFFGQGTRLTVV.

This chain links TRBV30 with TRBJ1-2, with D perhaps matching TRBD1 (5 bases). The CDR3 runs 12 residues. Germline V gene sequence: CDR1 GTSNPN, CDR2 SVGIG (reference sequence). V lost 8 bases and J 4 bases, leaving 14 bases between the germline ends. The CDR3 sequence is CAGHSRAYGYTF. CDR3 DNA sequence: TGTGCCGGACACTCGCGAGCCTATGGCTACACCTTC.

This rearrangement joins TRBV6-5 to TRBJ2-5; 11 bases align to TRBD2. CDR1 and CDR2 (germline): MNHEY, SVGAGI. J lost 5 bases, V lost 7 bases, and 9 bases had no gene match. The CDR3 sequence is 15 residues long. The CDR3 coding sequence is TGTGCCAGCATCCCGACTAGCGGGGCGTGGGAGACCCAGTACTTC. Translated, it gives CASIPTSGAWETQYF.

This chain uses TRBV5-1 with TRBJ1-2; 7 bases map to TRBD1. From germline, CDR1 is SGHRS and CDR2 YFSETQ. V lost 6 bases, J lost 5 bases, and 10 bases stayed unmatched. This CDR3 contains 14 residues. The CDR3 DNA follows: TGCGCCAGCACCGACGGGACAGCCCGTTATGGCTACACCTTC. Protein product: CASTDGTARYGYTF.

V gene TRBV11-2 combines with J gene TRBJ1-2, with D uncertain. V was shortened by 5 bases and J by 4 bases, with 14 bases between the two germline ends. The germline V gene has CDR1 SGHAT and CDR2 FQNNGV. The CDR3 spans 14 residues. The CDR3 DNA reads as TGTGCCAGCAGCCAAGGCCGGAGTCTCTATGGCTACACCTTC. The encoded protein is CASSQGRSLYGYTF.

V and J are TRBV5-4 and TRBJ1-2; TRBD1 matches at 9 bases. The V gene's germline CDR1 is SGHNT and CDR2 YYREEE (reference sequence). CDR3 length: 14 amino acids. The ends lost 3 bases at V and 7 bases at J; junction bases unmatched: 7. In DNA form, the CDR3 reads TGTGCCAGCAGCTCTCCGGGACAGGGATCTGGCTACACCTTC. Protein sequence: CASSSPGQGSGYTF.

The chain couples TRBV10-1 to TRBJ1-5, with a possible D match to TRBD1 (6 bases). V was clipped by 4 bases and J by 7 bases, with 14 bases between them. This CDR3 comprises 14 residues. Germline-derived CDR1 and CDR2 are WNHNN and SYGVQD (reference sequence). CDR3 amino acids: CASSGLDRTQPQHF. Here the CDR3 DNA reads TGCGCCAGCAGTGGCCTAGACAGGACCCAGCCCCAGCATTTT.

The V gene is TRBV5-1, the J gene TRBJ2-1; 8 nucleotides match TRBD2. The CDR3 runs to 15 residues. Looked up from germline, CDR1 is SGHRS and CDR2 is YFSETQ. With V trimmed by 1 base and J by 9 bases, 9 bases remained unmatched. CDR3 sequence: CASSLTGLDRGEQFF. As DNA, the CDR3 is TGCGCCAGCAGCTTGACGGGACTAGATCGAGGTGAGCAGTTCTTC.

The chain couples TRBV6-5 to TRBJ1-1; D may be TRBD1 (5 bases). This CDR3 is 15 amino acids long. The V end was cut by 5 bases, the J end by 2 bases, with 15 bases between. Germline lookup yields CDR1 MNHEY and CDR2 SVGAGI. The CDR3 DNA reads TGTGCCAGCAGTCATCAGGGAGGGATTAACACTGAAGCTTTCTTT. Translated: CASSHQGGINTEAFF.

This chain joins TRBV6-6 and TRBJ2-5, with a tentative D call TRBD2 (5 bases). Trimming left V 8 bases short and J 3 bases short, with 7 bases between. The CDR3 covers 11 residues. Per germline, CDR1 MNHNY and CDR2 SVGAGI (reference sequence). CDR3 DNA sequence: TGTGCCAGCCGGGGAGAAGAGACCCAGTACTTC. Its translation is CASRGEETQYF.

As regards this clone: Within the sample, other DNA sequences also encode this same CDR3. The chain uses TRBV5-6 and TRBJ2-7; no reliable D call. The CDR3 sequence is 11 residues long. Germline V lookup: CDR1 SGHDT, CDR2 YYEEEE. Trimming cost V 4 bases and J 4 bases, with 6 bases left between them. CDR3 protein: CASSLRYEQYF. CDR3 sequence (DNA): TGTGCCAGCAGCCTCCGGTACGAGCAGTACTTC. The full variable domain, with the rest looked up from reference TRBV5-6 and TRBJ2-7, is DAGVTQSPTHLIKTRGQQVTLRCSPKSGHDTVSWYQQALGQGPQFIFQYYEEEERQRGNFPDRFSGHQFPNYSSELNVNALLLGDSALYLCASSLRYEQYFGPGTRLTVT.

This clone was observed a few times. The V call is TRBV2, the J call TRBJ2-1, with 9 bases aligning to TRBD2. This CDR3 is built from 18 residues. Germline V gene lookup returns CDR1 SNHLY and CDR2 FYNNEI. V trimming: 3 bases; J trimming: 4 bases; junction bases outside the gene matches: 13. The CDR3 DNA follows: TGTGCCAGCAGTGAGTTAGGTAGCGGGGGCCCTCAATACAATGAGCAGTTCTTC. Its protein is CASSELGSGGPQYNEQFF.

The chain combines TRBV7-3 with TRBJ2-1; tentative D call: TRBD2 (7 bases). V gave up 1 base and J gave up 4 bases, with 14 bases separating them. CDR1 SGHTA and CDR2 FQGTGA come from the germline V gene. CDR3 length: 16 amino acids. CDR3 sequence (DNA): TGTGCCAGCAGCTTAAGGGGGGGCGCGGGGTACAATGAGCAGTTCTTC. Its translation is CASSLRGGAGYNEQFF.

The V gene is TRBV28, the J gene TRBJ1-4; TRBD1 might be the D (5 bases). The CDR3 consists of 14 residues. Germline V gene sequence: CDR1 MDHEN, CDR2 SYDVKM. V was shortened by 6 bases and J by 7 bases, with 15 bases between the two germline ends. CDR3 loop: CASSTGGGSEKLFF. CDR3 nucleotides: TGTGCCAGCAGCACCGGGGGAGGGAGTGAAAAACTGTTTTTT.

The J gene is TRBJ1-5, the V gene TRBV2; 8 bases align to TRBD1. V shed 7 bases, J shed 6 bases, and the junction held 14 bases outside the gene matches. Looked up from germline, CDR1 is SNHLY and CDR2 is FYNNEI. The CDR3 totals 16 residues. CDR3 protein: CASIPEVGRGPQPQHF. CDR3 sequence (DNA): TGTGCCAGCATCCCGGAAGTGGGCAGGGGGCCTCAGCCCCAGCATTTT.

The chain uses TRBV6-5 and TRBJ1-1; D uncertain. The germline V gene encodes CDR1 MNHEY and CDR2 SVGAGI. The V end lost 10 bases, the J end lost 2 bases, and 11 bases lay between the germline ends. This CDR3 has 12 residues. CDR3 protein: CATESENTEAFF. CDR3 nucleotide sequence: TGTGCCACAGAAAGTGAAAACACTGAAGCTTTCTTT.

This clone was seen just once. The chain couples TRBV27 to TRBJ1-2; TRBD1 agrees at 11 bases. There are 13 residues in the CDR3. The germline V gene has CDR1 MNHEY and CDR2 SMNVEV (reference sequence). V shed 5 bases, J shed 7 bases, and the junction held 3 bases outside the gene matches. CDR3 bases: TGTGCCAGCAGTCTAGGACAGGGGGCTGGCTACACCTTC. Its translation is CASSLGQGAGYTF.